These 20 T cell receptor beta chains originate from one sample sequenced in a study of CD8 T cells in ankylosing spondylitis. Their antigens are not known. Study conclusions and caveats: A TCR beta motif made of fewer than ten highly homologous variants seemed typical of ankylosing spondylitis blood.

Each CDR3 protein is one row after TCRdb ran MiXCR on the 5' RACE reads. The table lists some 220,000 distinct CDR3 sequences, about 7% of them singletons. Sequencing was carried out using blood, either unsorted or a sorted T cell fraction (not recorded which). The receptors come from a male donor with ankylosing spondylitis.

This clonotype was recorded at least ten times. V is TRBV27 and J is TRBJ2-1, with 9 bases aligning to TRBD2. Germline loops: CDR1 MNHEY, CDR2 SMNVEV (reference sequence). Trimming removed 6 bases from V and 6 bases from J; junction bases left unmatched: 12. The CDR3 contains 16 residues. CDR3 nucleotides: TGTGCCAGCAGCCTTCACCTAGCGGGGACCGTCAATGAGCAGTTCTTC. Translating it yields CASSLHLAGTVNEQFF.

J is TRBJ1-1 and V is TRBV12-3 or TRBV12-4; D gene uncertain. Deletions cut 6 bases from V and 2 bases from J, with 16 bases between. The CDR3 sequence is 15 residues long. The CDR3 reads CASSPLREGNTEAFF. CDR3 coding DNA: TGTGCCAGCAGCCCCCTGAGGGAGGGAAACACTGAAGCTTTCTTT.

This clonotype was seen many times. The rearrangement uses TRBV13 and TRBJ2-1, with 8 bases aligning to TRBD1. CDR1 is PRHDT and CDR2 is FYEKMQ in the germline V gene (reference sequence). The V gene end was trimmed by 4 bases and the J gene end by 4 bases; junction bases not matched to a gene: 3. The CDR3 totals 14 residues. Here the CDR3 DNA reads TGTGCCAGCAGCTCTGGGGACAGGTACAATGAGCAGTTCTTC. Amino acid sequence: CASSSGDRYNEQFF.

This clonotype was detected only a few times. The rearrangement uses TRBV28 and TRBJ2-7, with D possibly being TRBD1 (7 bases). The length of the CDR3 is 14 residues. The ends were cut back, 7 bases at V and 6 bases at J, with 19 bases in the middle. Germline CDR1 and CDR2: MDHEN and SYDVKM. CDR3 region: CASTGDSFACEQYF. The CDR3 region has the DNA TGTGCCAGCACGGGGGACAGTTTTGCCTGCGAGCAGTACTTC.

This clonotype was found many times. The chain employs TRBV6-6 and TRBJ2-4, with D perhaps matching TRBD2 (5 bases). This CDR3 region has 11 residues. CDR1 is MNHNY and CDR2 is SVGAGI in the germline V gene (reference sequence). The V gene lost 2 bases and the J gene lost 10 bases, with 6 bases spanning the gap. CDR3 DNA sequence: TGTGCCAGCAGTTACGAGGGAATTCAGTACTTC. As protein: CASSYEGIQYF.

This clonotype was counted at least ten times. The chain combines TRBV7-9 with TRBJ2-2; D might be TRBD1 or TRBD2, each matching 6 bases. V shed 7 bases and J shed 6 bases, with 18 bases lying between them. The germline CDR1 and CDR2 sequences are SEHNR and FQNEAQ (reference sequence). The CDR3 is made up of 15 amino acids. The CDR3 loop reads CASTPRGRLAGELFF. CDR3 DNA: TGTGCCAGCACCCCTCGGGGGCGTTTGGCCGGGGAGCTGTTTTTT. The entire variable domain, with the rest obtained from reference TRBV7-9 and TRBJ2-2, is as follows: DTGVSQNPRHKITKRGQNVTFRCDPISEHNRLYWYRQTLGQGPEFLTYFQNEAQLEKSRLLSDRFSAERPKGSFSTLEIQRTEQGDSAMYLCASTPRGRLAGELFFGEGSRLTVL.

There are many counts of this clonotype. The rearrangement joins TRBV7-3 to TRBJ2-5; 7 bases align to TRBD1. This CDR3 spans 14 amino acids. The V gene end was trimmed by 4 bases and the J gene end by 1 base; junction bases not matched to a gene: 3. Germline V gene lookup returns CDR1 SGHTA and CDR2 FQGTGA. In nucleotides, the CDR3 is TGTGCCAGCAGCTCCGGACAGGTCCAAGAGACCCAGTACTTC. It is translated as CASSSGQVQETQYF.

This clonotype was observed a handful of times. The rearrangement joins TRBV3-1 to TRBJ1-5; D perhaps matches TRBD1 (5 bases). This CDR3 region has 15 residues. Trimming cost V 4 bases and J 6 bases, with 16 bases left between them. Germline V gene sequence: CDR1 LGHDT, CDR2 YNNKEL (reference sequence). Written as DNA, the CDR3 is TGTGCCAGCAGCCCAAATCGGGGGTCGGCTCAGCCCCAGCATTTT. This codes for CASSPNRGSAQPQHF.

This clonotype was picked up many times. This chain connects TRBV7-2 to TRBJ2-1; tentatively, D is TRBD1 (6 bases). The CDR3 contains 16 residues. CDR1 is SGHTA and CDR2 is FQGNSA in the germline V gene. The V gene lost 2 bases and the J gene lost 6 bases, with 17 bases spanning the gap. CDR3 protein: CASSLNRDIWGNEQFF. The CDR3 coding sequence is TGTGCCAGCAGCTTAAACCGGGACATATGGGGCAATGAGCAGTTCTTC.

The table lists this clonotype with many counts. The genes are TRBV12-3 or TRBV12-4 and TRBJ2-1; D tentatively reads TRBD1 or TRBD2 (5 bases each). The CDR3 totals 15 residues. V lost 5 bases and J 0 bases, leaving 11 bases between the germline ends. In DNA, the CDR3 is TGTGCCAGCAGTGGGTACGGGACCTCCTACAATGAGCAGTTCTTC. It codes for CASSGYGTSYNEQFF.

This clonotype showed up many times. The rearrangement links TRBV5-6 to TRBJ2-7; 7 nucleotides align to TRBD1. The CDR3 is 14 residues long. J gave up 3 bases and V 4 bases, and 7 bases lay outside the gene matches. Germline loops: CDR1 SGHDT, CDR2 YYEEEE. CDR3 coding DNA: TGTGCCAGCAGCCGAAGGGACAGAGTCTACGAGCAGTACTTC. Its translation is CASSRRDRVYEQYF.

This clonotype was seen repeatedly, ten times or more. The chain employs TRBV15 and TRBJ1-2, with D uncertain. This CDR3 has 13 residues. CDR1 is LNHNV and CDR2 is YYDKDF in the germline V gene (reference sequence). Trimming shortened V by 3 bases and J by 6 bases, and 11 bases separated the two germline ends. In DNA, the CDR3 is TGTGCCACCAGCAGTGATGTAGGCGATGGCTACACCTTC. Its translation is CATSSDVGDGYTF.

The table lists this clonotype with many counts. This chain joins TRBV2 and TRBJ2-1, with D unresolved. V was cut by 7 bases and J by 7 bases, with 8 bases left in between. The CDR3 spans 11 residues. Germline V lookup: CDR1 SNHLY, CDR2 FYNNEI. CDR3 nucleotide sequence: TGTGCCAGCACCTTACCTAATGAGCAGTTCTTC. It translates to CASTLPNEQFF.

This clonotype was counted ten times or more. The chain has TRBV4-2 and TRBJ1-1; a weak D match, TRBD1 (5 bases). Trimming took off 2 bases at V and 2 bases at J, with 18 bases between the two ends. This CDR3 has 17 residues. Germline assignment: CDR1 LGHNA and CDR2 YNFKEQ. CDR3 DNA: TGTGCCAGCAGCCAACCGGGGGTGCGACAATTAAACACTGAAGCTTTCTTT. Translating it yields CASSQPGVRQLNTEAFF.

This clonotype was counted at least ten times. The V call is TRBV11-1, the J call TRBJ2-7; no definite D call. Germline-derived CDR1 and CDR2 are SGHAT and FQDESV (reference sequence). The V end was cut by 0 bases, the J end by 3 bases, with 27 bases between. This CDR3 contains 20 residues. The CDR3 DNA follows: TGTGCCAGCAGCTTAGCGGGCAGTACGCCCCCCGCGATTTGGGGCTACGAGCAGTACTTC. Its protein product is CASSLAGSTPPAIWGYEQYF. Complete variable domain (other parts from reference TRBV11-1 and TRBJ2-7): EAEVAQSPRYKITEKSQAVAFWCDPISGHATLYWYRQILGQGPELLVQFQDESVVDDSQLPKDRFSAERLKGVDSTLKIQPAELGDSAMYLCASSLAGSTPPAIWGYEQYFGPGTRLTVT.

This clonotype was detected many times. The CDR3 DNA sequence: TGCAGTGCTAGAGATAGTTCACAGGGGCGAATATATTTT. Translation gives CSARDSSQGRIYF. The V gene is TRBV20-1, the J gene TRBJ1-3; 7 bases are shared with TRBD1. The V gene's germline CDR1 is DFQATT and CDR2 SNEGSKA (reference sequence). Trimming at V came to 0 bases and at J to 13 bases, leaving 9 bases not matched to a gene. This CDR3 has 13 residues.

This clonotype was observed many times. The DNA of the CDR3 is TGTGCCAGCAGCCTAGGGGCAGGGTACAATGAGCAGTTCTTC. Residues: CASSLGAGYNEQFF. This sequence joins TRBV27 and TRBJ2-1, with D tentatively TRBD1 (5 bases). Germline-derived CDR1 and CDR2 are MNHEY and SMNVEV (reference sequence). V lost 6 bases and J lost 4, with 13 bases in between. CDR3 length: 14 amino acids.

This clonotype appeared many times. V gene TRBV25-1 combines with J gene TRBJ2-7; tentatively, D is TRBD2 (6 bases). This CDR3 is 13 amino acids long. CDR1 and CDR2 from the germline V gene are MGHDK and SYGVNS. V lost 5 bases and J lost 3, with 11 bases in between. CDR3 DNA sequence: TGTGCCAGCAGTCGCGGGACCTACTACGAGCAGTACTTC. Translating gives CASSRGTYYEQYF.

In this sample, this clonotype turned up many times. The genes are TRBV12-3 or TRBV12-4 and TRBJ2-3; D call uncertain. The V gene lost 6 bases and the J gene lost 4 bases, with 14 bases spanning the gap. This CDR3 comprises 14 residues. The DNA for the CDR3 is TGTGCCAGCAGCTCGTTGTTATCGCCAGATACGCAGTATTTT. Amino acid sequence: CASSSLLSPDTQYF.

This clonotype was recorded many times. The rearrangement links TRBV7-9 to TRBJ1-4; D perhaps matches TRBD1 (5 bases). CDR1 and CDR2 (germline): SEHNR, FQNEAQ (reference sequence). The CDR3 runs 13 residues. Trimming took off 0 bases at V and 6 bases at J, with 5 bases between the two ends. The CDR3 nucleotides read TGTGCCAGCAGCTTAGCCAGGGATGAAAAACTGTTTTTT. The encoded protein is CASSLARDEKLFF.